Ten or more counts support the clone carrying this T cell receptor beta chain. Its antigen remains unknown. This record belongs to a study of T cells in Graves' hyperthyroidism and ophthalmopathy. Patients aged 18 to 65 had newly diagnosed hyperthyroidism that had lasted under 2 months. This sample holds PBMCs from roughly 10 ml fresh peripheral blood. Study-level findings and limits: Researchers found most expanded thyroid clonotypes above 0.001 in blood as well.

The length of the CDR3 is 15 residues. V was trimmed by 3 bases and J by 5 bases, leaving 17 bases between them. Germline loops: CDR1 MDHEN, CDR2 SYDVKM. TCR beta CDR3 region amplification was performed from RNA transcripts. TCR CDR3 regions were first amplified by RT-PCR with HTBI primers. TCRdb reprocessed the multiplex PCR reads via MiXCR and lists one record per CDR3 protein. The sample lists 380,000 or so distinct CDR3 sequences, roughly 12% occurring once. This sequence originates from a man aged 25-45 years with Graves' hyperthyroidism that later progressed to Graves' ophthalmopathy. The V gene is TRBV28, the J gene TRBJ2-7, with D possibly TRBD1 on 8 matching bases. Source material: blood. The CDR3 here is CASSFFRTGTNEQYF. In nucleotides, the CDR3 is TGTGCCAGCAGTTTCTTCCGGACAGGGACTAACGAGCAGTACTTC. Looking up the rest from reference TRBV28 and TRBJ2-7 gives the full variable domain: DVKVTQSSRYLVKRTGEKVFLECVQDMDHENMFWYRQDPGLGLRLIYFSYDVKMKEKGDIPEGYSVSREKKERFSLILESASTNQTSMYLCASSFFRTGTNEQYFGPGTRLTVT.